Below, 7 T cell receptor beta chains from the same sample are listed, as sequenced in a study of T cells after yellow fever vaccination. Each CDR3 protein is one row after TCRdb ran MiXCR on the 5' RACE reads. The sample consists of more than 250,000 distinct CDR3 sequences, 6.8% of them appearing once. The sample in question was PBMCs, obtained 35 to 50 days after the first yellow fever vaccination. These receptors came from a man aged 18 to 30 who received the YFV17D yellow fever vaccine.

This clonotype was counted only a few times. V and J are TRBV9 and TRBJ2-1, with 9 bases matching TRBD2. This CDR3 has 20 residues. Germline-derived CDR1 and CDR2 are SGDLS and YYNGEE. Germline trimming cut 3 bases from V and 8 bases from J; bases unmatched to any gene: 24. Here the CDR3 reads CASSEAGLADLSSSSYEQFF. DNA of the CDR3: TGTGCCAGCAGCGAGGCGGGACTAGCAGACCTTTCATCTTCTTCCTATGAGCAGTTCTTC.

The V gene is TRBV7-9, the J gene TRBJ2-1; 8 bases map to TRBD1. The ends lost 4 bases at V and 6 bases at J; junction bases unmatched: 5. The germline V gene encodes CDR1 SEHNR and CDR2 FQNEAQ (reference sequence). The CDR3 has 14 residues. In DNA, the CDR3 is TGTGCCAGCAGCTCAGGACAGGGCTTCAATGAGCAGTTCTTC. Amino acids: CASSSGQGFNEQFF.

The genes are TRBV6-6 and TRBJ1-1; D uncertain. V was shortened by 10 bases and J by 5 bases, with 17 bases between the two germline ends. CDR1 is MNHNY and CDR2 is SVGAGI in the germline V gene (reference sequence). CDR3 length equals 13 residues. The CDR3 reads CATDPRPGTEAFF. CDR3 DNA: TGTGCCACTGACCCCCGCCCGGGGACTGAAGCTTTCTTT.

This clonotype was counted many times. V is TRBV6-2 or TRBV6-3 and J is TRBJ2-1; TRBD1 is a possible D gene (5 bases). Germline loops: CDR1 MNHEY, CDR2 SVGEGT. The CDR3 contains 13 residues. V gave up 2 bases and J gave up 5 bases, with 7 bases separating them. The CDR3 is CASSYGAHNEQFF. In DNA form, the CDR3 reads TGTGCCAGCAGTTACGGGGCTCACAATGAGCAGTTCTTC.

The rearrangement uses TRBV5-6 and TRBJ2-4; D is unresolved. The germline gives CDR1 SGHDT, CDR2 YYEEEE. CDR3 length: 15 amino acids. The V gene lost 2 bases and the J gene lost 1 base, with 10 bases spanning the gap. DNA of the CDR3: TGTGCCAGCAGCTTCACCGGAGTGGCCAAAAACATTCAGTACTTC. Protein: CASSFTGVAKNIQYF.

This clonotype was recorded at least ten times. The CDR3 nucleotides read TGTGCCAGCAGTCGGCCTCTATCACCCCTCCACTTT. Amino acid sequence: CASSRPLSPLHF. The chain recombines TRBV12-3 or TRBV12-4 with TRBJ1-6; unclear D gene. The CDR3 loop spans 12 amino acids. Trimming removed 5 bases from V and 10 bases from J, with 9 bases in between.

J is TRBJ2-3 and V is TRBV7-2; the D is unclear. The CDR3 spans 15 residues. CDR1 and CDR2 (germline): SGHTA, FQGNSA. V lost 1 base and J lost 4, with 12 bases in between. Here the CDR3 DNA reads TGTGCCAGCAGCTTAGTCGCTAGTCGTGCAGATACGCAGTATTTT. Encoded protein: CASSLVASRADTQYF.